A single TCR beta chain is shown here with its context. Its target is not known. Germline V gene lookup returns CDR1 DFQATT and CDR2 SNEGSKA (reference sequence). This CDR3 contains 14 residues. J was trimmed by 4 bases and V by 6 bases; bases with no gene match: 4. This specimen belongs to a study of blood T cells in healthy people across ages. Overall study context: Capture by template switching was about one barcoded beta molecule per two T cells. Study-level findings and limits: Any changes in expanded clonotypes were possibly confounded, as donor CMV status remained unknown.

Then a second PCR, running about 6 to 11 cycles, was carried out with a sample-barcoded 5' primer and a J-beta primer mix. TCRdb re-derived calls from the 5' RACE reads in MiXCR, one entry per CDR3 protein. The sample lists about 1.6 million distinct CDR3 sequences; roughly 30% were seen once. Material: blood. The receptor's source is a woman aged 25 to 45 in good health. The genes are TRBV20-1 and TRBJ2-3; 13 bases align to TRBD2. The CDR3, as DNA: TGCAGTGCGCGGACTAGCGGGAGCCCAGATACGCAGTATTTT. This gives the protein CSARTSGSPDTQYF.